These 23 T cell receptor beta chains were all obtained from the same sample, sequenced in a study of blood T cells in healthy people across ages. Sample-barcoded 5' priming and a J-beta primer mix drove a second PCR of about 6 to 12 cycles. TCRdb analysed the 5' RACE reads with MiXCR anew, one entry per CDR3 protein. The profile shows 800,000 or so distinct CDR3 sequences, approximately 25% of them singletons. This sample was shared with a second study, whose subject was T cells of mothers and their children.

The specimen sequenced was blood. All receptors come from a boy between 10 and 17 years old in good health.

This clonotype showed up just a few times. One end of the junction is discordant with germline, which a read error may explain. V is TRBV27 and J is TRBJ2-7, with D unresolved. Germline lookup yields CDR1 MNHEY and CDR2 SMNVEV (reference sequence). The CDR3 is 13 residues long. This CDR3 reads CANSFLGSYEQYF. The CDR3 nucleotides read TGTGCCAACAGTTTCCTAGGCTCCTACGAGCAGTACTTC.

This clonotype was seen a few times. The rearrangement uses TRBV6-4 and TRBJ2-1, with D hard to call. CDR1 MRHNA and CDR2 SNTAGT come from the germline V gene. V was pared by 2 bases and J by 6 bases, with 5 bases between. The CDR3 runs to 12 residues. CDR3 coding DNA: TGTGCCAGCAGTGACCCCTTCAATGAGCAGTTCTTC. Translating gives CASSDPFNEQFF.

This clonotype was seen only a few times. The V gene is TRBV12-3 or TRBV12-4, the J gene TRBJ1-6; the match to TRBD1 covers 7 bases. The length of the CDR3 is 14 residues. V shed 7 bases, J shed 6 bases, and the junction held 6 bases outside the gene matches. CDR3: CASTPDRFNSPLHF. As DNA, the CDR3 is TGTGCCAGCACCCCGGACAGGTTTAATTCACCCCTCCACTTT.

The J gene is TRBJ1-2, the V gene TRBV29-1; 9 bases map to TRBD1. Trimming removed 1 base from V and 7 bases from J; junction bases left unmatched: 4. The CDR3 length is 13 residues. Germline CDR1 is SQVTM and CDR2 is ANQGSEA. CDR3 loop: CSVEATGGSGYTF. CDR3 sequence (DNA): TGCAGCGTTGAAGCTACAGGGGGCTCTGGCTACACCTTC.

The CDR3 DNA follows: TGTGCCAGCAGTCCGGGACTAGCGGGGGGCTTCTCCTACGAGCAGTACTTC. This sequence encodes CASSPGLAGGFSYEQYF. The chain combines TRBV5-5 with TRBJ2-5, with TRBD2 identical over 15 bases. TRBJ2-7 matches the DNA end more closely, so the J call is doubtful. Germline-derived CDR1 and CDR2 are SGHKS and YYEKEE (reference sequence). The CDR3 has 17 residues.

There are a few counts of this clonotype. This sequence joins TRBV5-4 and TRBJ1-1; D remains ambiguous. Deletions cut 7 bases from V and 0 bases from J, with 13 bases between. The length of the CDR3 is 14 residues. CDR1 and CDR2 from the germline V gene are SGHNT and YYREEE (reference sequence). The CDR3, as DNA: TGTGCCAGCGGGAGGCCGGGAATGAACACTGAAGCTTTCTTT. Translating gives CASGRPGMNTEAFF. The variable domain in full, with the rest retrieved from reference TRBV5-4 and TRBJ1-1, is ETGVTQSPTHLIKTRGQQVTLRCSSQSGHNTVSWYQQALGQGPQFIFQYYREEENGRGNFPPRFSGLQFPNYSSELNVNALELDDSALYLCASGRPGMNTEAFFGQGTRLTVV.

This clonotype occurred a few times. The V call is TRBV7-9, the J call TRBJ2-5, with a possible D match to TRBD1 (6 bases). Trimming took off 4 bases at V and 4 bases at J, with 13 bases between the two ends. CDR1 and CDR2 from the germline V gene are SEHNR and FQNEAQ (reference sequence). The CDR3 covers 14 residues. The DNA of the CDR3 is TGTGCCAGCAGCTCGAAGGGGGTTCCAGAGACCCAGTACTTC. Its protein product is CASSSKGVPETQYF.

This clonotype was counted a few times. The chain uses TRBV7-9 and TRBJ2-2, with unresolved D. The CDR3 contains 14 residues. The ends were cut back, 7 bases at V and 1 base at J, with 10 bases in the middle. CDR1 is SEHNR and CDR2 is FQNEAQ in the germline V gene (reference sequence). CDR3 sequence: CASIQAMNTGELFF. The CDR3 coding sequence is TGTGCCAGCATCCAGGCGATGAACACCGGGGAGCTGTTTTTT.

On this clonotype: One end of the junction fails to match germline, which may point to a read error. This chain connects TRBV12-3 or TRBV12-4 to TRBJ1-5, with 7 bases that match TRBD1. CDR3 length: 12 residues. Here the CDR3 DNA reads TGTGTCAGCAGGGGGGTGGATCAGCCCCAGCATTTT. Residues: CVSRGVDQPQHF.

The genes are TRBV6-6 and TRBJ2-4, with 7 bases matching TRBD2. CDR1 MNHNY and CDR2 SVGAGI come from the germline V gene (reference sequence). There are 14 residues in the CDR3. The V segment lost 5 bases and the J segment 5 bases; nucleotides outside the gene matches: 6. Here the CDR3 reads CASSQGLGQNIQYF. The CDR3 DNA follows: TGTGCCAGCAGTCAAGGACTAGGCCAAAACATTCAGTACTTC.

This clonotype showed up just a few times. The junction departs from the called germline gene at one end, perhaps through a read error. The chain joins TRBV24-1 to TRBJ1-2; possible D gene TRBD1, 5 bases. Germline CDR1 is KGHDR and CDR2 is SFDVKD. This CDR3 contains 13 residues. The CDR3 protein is CATRGDGYYGYIF. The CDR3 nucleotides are TGTGCCACCAGAGGGGACGGATACTATGGCTACATCTTC.

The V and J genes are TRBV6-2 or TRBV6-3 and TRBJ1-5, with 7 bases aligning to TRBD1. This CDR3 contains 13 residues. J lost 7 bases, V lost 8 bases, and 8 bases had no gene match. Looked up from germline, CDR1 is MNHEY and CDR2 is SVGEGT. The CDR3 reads CASHDREEQPQHF. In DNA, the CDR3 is TGTGCCAGCCACGACAGGGAGGAGCAGCCCCAGCATTTT.

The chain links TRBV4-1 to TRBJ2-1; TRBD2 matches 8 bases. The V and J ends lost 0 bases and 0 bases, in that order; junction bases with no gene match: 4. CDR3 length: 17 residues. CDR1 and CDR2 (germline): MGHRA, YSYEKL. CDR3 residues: CASSQETSVGSYNEQFF. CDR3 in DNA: TGCGCCAGCAGCCAAGAGACTAGCGTCGGCTCCTACAATGAGCAGTTCTTC.

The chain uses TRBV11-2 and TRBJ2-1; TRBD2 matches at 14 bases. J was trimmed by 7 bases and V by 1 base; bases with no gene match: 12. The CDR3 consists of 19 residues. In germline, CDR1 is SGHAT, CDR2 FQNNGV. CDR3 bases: TGTGCCAGCAGCTTAGGTCGTAGGGGACTAGCGGGAGTTGGGAATGAGCAGTTCTTC. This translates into CASSLGRRGLAGVGNEQFF.

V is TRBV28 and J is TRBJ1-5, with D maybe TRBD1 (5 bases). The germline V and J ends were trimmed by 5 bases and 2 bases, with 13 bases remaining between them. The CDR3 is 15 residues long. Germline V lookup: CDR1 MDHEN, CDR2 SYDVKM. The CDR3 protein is CASSHGTRGNQPQHF. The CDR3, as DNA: TGTGCCAGCAGTCACGGGACCCGAGGCAATCAGCCCCAGCATTTT.

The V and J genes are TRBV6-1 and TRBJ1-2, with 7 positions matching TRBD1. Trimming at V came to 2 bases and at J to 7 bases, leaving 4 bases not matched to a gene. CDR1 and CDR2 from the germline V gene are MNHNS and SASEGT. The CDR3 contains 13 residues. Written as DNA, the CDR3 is TGTGCCAGCAGTGAATCGACAGGGAGTGGCTACACCTTC. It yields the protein CASSESTGSGYTF.

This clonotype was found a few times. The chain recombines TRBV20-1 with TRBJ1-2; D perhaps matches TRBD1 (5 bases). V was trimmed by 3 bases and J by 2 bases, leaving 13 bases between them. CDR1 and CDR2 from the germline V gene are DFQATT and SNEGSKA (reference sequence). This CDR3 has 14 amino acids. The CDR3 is CSARDTAGNYGYTF. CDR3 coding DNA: TGCAGTGCTAGGGACACGGCAGGGAACTATGGCTACACCTTC.

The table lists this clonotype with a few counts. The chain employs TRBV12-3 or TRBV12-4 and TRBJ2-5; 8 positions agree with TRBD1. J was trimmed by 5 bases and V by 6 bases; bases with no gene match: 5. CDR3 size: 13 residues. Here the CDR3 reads CASRTRQGETQYF. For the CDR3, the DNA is TGTGCCAGCAGGACGAGACAGGGGGAGACCCAGTACTTC.

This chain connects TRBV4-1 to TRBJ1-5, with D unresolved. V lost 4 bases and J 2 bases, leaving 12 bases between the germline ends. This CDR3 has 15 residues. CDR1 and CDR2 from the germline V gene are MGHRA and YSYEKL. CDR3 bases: TGCGCCAGCAGCCTTCGCGGACCGCGCAATCAGCCCCAGCATTTT. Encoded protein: CASSLRGPRNQPQHF.

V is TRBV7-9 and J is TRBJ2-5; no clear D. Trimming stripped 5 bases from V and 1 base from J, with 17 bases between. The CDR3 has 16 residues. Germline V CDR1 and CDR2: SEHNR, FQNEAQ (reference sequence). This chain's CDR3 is CASSRPETRSQETQYF. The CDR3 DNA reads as TGTGCCAGCAGCCGGCCGGAGACTCGTTCCCAAGAGACCCAGTACTTC.

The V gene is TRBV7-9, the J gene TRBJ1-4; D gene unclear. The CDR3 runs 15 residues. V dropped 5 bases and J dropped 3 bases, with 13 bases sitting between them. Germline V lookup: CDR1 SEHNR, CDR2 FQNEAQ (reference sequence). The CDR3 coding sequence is TGTGCCAGCAGCCAAGAGGGAAAGGCTAATGAAAAACTGTTTTTT. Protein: CASSQEGKANEKLFF.

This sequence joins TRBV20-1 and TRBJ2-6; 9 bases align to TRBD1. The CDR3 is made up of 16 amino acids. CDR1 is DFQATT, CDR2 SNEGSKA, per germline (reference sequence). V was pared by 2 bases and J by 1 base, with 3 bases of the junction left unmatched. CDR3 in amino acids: CSARMGTGSGANVLTF. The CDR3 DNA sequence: TGCAGTGCTAGAATGGGGACAGGGTCTGGGGCCAACGTCCTGACTTTC.

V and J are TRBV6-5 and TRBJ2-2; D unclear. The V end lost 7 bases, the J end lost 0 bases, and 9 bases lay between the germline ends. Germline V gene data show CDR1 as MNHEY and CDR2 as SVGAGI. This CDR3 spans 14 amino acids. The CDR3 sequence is CASTLDTNTGELFF. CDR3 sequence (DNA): TGTGCCAGCACCTTAGATACGAACACCGGGGAGCTGTTTTTT.